These T cell receptor beta chains were read from a single sample in a study of PD-L1 blockade in urothelial cancer. The table came from immunoSEQ multiplex PCR; TCRdb's copy has only in-frame clones and leaves some out. The sample has about 86,000 clones, roughly 84% seen once. The source was PBMCs, collected around atezolizumab (anti-PD-L1) treatment. These receptors were taken from a man between 60 and 70 years old with urothelial cancer. Each CDR3 is given with its conserved first and last residue. The D gene is left open where the match is weak. Clone size, where shown, is once, few, many, or a class for clones that have expanded.

V: TRBV18; D: NA; size: NA; J: TRBJ1-2; CDR3: CASALPGDYGYTF; DNA: TGTGCCAGCGCACTTCCAGGGGACTATGGCTACACCTTC
V: TRBV19; D: TRBD1; size: NA; J: TRBJ1-5; CDR3: CASRTGQGYNQPQHF; DNA: TGTGCCAGTAGGACAGGACAGGGCTACAATCAGCCCCAGCATTTT
V: TRBV28; D: NA; size: NA; J: TRBJ1-1; CDR3: CASSTQGRNTEAFF; DNA: TGTGCCAGCAGTACCCAGGGGAGGAACACTGAAGCTTTCTTT
V: TRBV27; D: NA; size: NA; J: TRBJ2-5; CDR3: CASSRYPGTIQETQYF; DNA: TGTGCCAGCAGTCGATATCCGGGGACAATTCAAGAGACCCAGTACTTC
V: TRBV29-1; D: NA; size: NA; J: TRBJ2-7; CDR3: CSVSVAGIGEQYF; DNA: TGCAGCGTCTCCGTGGCCGGGATCGGGGAGCAGTACTTC
V: TRBV9; D: TRBD2; size: NA; J: TRBJ2-5; CDR3: CASSARGGAGETQYF; DNA: TGTGCCAGCAGCGCCCGGGGGGGGGCGGGGGAGACCCAGTACTTC
V: TRBV27; D: TRBD1; size: NA; J: TRBJ2-2; CDR3: CASSLSRTGNTGELFF; DNA: TGTGCCAGCAGTTTATCCCGGACAGGGAACACCGGGGAGCTGTTTTTT
V: TRBV5-1; D: TRBD1; size: NA; J: TRBJ2-7; CDR3: CASSPGQGAEQYF; DNA: TGCGCCAGCAGCCCCGGACAGGGGGCCGAGCAGTACTTC
V: TRBV25-1; D: NA; size: NA; J: TRBJ2-1; CDR3: CASSEVNGQHNEQFF; DNA: TGTGCCAGCAGTGAGGTGAATGGACAGCACAATGAGCAGTTCTTC
V: TRBV5-1; D: TRBD2; size: NA; J: TRBJ2-1; CDR3: CASSRPTSGSDNEQFF; DNA: TGCGCCAGCAGCCGTCCCACTAGCGGGAGTGACAATGAGCAGTTCTTC
V: TRBV29-1; D: TRBD1; size: NA; J: TRBJ2-7; CDR3: CSAATGTEQYF; DNA: TGCAGCGCCGCGACAGGGACCGAGCAGTACTTC
V: TRBV5-1; D: NA; size: once; J: TRBJ2-3; CDR3: CASSSQGTDTQYF; DNA: TGCGCCAGCAGCTCGCAGGGTACAGATACGCAGTATTTT
V: TRBV19; D: TRBD2; size: NA; J: TRBJ2-1; CDR3: CASSILGTGGSYNEQFF; DNA: TGTGCCAGTAGTATATTGGGGACGGGCGGGAGCTACAATGAGCAGTTCTTC
V: TRBV5-1; D: NA; size: NA; J: TRBJ1-2; CDR3: CASSSGQGGYTF; DNA: TGCGCCAGCAGCTCTGGCCAGGGTGGCTACACCTTC
V: TRBV4-1; D: NA; size: NA; J: TRBJ1-2; CDR3: CASSQPWRGNYGYTF; DNA: TGCGCCAGCAGCCAACCCTGGAGGGGCAACTATGGCTACACCTTC
V: TRBV5-4; D: NA; size: once; J: TRBJ1-1; CDR3: CASSPKQGRNTEAFF; DNA: TGTGCCAGCAGCCCAAAACAGGGTAGGAACACTGAAGCTTTCTTT
V: TRBV19; D: TRBD1; size: NA; J: TRBJ2-1; CDR3: CASSMGGTGVYNEQFF; DNA: TGTGCCAGTAGTATGGGGGGGACAGGGGTATACAATGAGCAGTTCTTC
V: TRBV7-9; D: NA; size: few; J: TRBJ1-2; CDR3: CASTSVGGYTF; DNA: TGTGCCAGCACCAGCGTCGGTGGCTACACCTTC
V: TRBV5-4; D: TRBD1; size: NA; J: TRBJ2-7; CDR3: CASSFSGTGVIDEQYF; DNA: TGTGCCAGCAGCTTTTCCGGGACAGGGGTTATCGACGAGCAGTACTTC
V: TRBV7-9; D: NA; size: NA; J: TRBJ2-7; CDR3: CASGHDSYEQYF; DNA: TGTGCCAGCGGCCACGACTCCTACGAGCAGTACTTC
V: TRBV5-1; D: NA; size: NA; J: TRBJ1-2; CDR3: CASSLGGPYGYTF; DNA: TGCGCCAGCAGCTTGGGGGGGCCTTATGGCTACACCTTC
V: TRBV5-6; D: TRBD1; size: once; J: TRBJ1-1; CDR3: CASSWGTVTEAFF; DNA: TGTGCCAGCAGCTGGGGGACAGTCACTGAAGCTTTCTTT
V: TRBV6-6; D: NA; size: NA; J: TRBJ2-3; CDR3: CASSYGTDTDTQYF; DNA: TGTGCCAGCAGTTACGGTACAGACACAGATACGCAGTATTTT
V: TRBV6-5; D: NA; size: NA; J: TRBJ2-3; CDR3: CASSLGSDTQYF; DNA: TGTGCCAGCAGCCTAGGTTCAGATACGCAGTATTTT
V: TRBV6-4; D: TRBD1; size: NA; J: TRBJ1-4; CDR3: CASRKGDSLGEKLFF; DNA: TGTGCCAGCAGGAAAGGGGACAGCCTGGGGGAAAAACTGTTTTTT
V: TRBV7-3; D: NA; size: NA; J: TRBJ2-2; CDR3: CASSPAGRRGELFF; DNA: TGTGCCAGCAGCCCGGCGGGACGACGTGGGGAGCTGTTTTTT
V: TRBV7-8; D: NA; size: NA; J: TRBJ1-2; CDR3: CASSQAGNYGYTF; DNA: TGTGCCAGCAGCCAGGCGGGGAACTATGGCTACACCTTC
V: TRBV30; D: NA; size: NA; J: TRBJ1-5; CDR3: CAWERGGEPQHF; DNA: TGTGCCTGGGAACGCGGGGGGGAGCCCCAGCATTTT
V: TRBV28; D: TRBD2; size: NA; J: TRBJ2-7; CDR3: CASIRGLAGTYEQYF; DNA: TGTGCCAGCATCCGGGGACTAGCGGGGACCTACGAGCAGTACTTC